The 3 T cell receptor beta chains listed next were all sequenced from one sample in a study of blood T cell repertoires in COVID-19. Sequencing used immunoSEQ multiplex PCR; TCRdb keeps in-frame clones, though not all of them. The sample lists more than 300,000 clones; just under 90% were seen once. Sequencing used PBMCs or T cells enriched from blood (not recorded which). The source is a woman younger than 45 who had recovered from COVID-19.

The sample holds one count of this clone. The rearrangement links TRBV30 to TRBJ1-1; the match to TRBD1 covers 7 bases. Trimming took 2 bases from V and 0 from J; bases not matched to a gene: 6. The germline V gene encodes CDR1 GTSNPN and CDR2 SVGIG (reference sequence). This CDR3 has 15 amino acids. CDR3: CAWSLATGVNTEAFF. The CDR3 region has the DNA TGTGCCTGGAGTTTAGCCACAGGGGTGAACACTGAAGCTTTCTTT. Complete variable domain (other parts from reference TRBV30 and TRBJ1-1): SQTIHQWPATLVQPVGSPLSLECTVEGTSNPNLYWYRQAAGRGLQLLFYSVGIGQISSEVPQNLSASRPQDRQFILSSKKLLLSDSGFYLCAWSLATGVNTEAFFGQGTRLTVV.

The V call is TRBV5-1, the J call TRBJ1-6; 9 nucleotides line up with TRBD1. The germline V gene has CDR1 SGHRS and CDR2 YFSETQ. This CDR3 has 15 amino acids. Trimming removed 5 bases from V and 10 bases from J; junction bases left unmatched: 10. The CDR3 DNA sequence: TGCGCCAGCAGACTACCGGGACAGGGTGGCTCACCCCTCCACTTT. As protein: CASRLPGQGGSPLHF.

V gene TRBV19 combines with J gene TRBJ2-5, with D possibly being TRBD1 (5 bases). V was pared by 2 bases and J by 4 bases, with 8 bases between. CDR3 length equals 13 residues. Germline V lookup: CDR1 LNHDA, CDR2 SQIVND (reference sequence). The chain's CDR3 is CASSIQGGETQYF. Here the CDR3 DNA reads TGTGCCAGTAGTATACAGGGTGGAGAGACCCAGTACTTC.